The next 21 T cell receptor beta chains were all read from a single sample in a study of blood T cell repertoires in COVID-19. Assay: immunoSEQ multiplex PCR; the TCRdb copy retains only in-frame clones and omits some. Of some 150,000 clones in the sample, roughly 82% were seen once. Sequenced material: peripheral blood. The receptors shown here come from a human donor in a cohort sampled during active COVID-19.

The CDR3 protein is CAWIEYSGYGYTF. The CDR3 coding sequence is TGTGCCTGGATTGAGTACTCAGGGTATGGCTACACCTTC. The chain recombines TRBV30 with TRBJ1-2; a possible D gene is TRBD1 (5 bases). The V end lost 4 bases, the J end lost 5 bases, and 14 bases lay between the germline ends. The CDR3 length is 13 residues. Per the germline V gene, CDR1 is GTSNPN and CDR2 is SVGIG (reference sequence).

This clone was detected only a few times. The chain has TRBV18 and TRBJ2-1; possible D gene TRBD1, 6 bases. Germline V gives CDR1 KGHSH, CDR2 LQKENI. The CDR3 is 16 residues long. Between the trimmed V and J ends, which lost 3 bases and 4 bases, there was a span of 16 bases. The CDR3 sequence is CASSPQGPGQYNEQFF. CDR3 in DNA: TGTGCCAGCTCACCTCAAGGACCGGGACAATACAATGAGCAGTTCTTC.

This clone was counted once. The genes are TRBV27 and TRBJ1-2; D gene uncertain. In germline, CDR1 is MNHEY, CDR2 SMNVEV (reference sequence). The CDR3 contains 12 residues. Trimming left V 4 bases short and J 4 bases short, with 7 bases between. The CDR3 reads CASSSSPYGYTF. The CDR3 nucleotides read TGTGCCAGCAGTTCTAGTCCCTATGGCTACACCTTC.

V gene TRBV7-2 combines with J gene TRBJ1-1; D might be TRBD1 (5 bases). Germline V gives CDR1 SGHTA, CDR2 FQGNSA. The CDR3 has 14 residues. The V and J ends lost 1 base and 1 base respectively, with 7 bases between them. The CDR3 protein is CASSLVGGNTEAFF. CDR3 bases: TGTGCCAGCAGCTTAGTGGGGGGGAACACTGAAGCTTTCTTT.

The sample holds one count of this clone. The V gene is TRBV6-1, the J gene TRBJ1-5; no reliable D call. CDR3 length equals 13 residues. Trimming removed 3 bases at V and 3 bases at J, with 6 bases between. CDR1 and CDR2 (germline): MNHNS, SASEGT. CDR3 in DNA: TGTGCCAGCAGTGACAGAAACAATCAGCCCCAGCATTTT. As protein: CASSDRNNQPQHF.

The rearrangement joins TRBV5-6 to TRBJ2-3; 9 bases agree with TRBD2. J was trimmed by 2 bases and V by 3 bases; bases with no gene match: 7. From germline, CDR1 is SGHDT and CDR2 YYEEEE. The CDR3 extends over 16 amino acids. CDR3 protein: CASSSVAGASTDTQYF. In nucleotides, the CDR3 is TGTGCCAGCAGCTCCGTAGCGGGAGCCTCCACAGATACGCAGTATTTT.

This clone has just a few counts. The CDR3 spells CASSIGRLGGGETQYF. CDR3 bases: TGTGCCAGTAGTATAGGACGGCTAGGGGGGGGAGAGACCCAGTACTTC. The rearrangement links TRBV19 to TRBJ2-5, with a tentative D call TRBD2 (7 bases). The CDR3 extends over 16 amino acids. V dropped 1 base and J dropped 4 bases, with 16 bases sitting between them. Looked up from germline, CDR1 is LNHDA and CDR2 is SQIVND (reference sequence).

Here the CDR3 DNA reads TGTGCCAGCAGTCCAAGCACAGGGGGTTACGAGCAGTACGTC. Its translation is CASSPSTGGYEQYV. The rearrangement joins TRBV7-8 to TRBJ2-7; 8 bases map to TRBD1. The CDR3 is 14 residues long. The junction had 8 bases not matched to a gene; V was cut back by 6 bases and J by 4 bases. The germline CDR1 and CDR2 sequences are SGHVS and FQNEAQ.

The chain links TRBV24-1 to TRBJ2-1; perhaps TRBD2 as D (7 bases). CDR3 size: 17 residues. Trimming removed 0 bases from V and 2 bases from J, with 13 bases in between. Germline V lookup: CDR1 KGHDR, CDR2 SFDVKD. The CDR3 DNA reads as TGTGCCACCAGTGATTTGGGCGGGGGCCTTACCTACAATGAGCAGTTCTTC. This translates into CATSDLGGGLTYNEQFF.

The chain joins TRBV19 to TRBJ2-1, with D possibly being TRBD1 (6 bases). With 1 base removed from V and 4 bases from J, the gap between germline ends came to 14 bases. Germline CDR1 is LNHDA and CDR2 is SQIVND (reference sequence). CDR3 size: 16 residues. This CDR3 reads CASSIGGQRGYNEQFF. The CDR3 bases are TGTGCCAGTAGTATAGGAGGACAGCGAGGTTACAATGAGCAGTTCTTC.

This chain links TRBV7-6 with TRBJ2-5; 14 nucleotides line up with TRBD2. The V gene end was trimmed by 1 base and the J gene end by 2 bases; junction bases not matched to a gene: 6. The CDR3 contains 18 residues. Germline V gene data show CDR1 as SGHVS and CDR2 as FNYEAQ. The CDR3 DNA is TGTGCCAGCAGCTTAGTCCCGGGACTAGCGGGGGATCAAGAGACCCAGTACTTC. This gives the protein CASSLVPGLAGDQETQYF.

Here the CDR3 reads CATRQRSTGTGGTGELFF. The CDR3 DNA follows: TGTGCCACCAGGCAGAGATCGACCGGGACAGGGGGCACCGGGGAGCTGTTTTTT. V gene TRBV10-3 combines with J gene TRBJ2-2; 11 bases agree with TRBD1. The length of the CDR3 is 18 residues. Germline CDR1 is ENHRY and CDR2 is SYGVKD. The trim removed 10 bases at V and 4 bases at J, leaving 17 bases unmatched.

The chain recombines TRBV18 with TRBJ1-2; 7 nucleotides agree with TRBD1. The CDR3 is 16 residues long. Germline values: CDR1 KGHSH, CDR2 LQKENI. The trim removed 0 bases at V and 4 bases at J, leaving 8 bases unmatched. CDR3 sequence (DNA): TGTGCCAGCTCACCACCGAATAGGGGGCTGGGCTATGGCTACACCTTC. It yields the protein CASSPPNRGLGYGYTF.

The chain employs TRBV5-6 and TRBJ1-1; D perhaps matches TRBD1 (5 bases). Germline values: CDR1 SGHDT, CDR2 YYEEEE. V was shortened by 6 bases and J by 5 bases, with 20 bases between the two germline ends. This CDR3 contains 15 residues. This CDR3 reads CASKGLQITETEAFF. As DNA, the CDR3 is TGTGCCAGCAAGGGGCTTCAGATTACGGAGACTGAAGCTTTCTTT.

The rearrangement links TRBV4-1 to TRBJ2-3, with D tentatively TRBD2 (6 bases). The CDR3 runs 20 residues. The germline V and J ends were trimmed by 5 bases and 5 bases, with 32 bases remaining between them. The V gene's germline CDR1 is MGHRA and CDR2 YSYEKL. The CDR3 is CASSFPPVVGRTPRKDTQYF. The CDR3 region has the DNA TGCGCCAGCAGCTTTCCGCCAGTTGTAGGGAGGACACCGCGGAAAGATACGCAGTATTTT.

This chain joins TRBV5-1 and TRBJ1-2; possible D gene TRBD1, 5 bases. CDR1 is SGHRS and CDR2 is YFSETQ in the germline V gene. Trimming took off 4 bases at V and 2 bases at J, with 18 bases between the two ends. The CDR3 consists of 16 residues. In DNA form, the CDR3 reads TGCGCCAGCAGCCCAGCTGGGGGGACGGGGAACTATGGCTACACCTTC. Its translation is CASSPAGGTGNYGYTF.

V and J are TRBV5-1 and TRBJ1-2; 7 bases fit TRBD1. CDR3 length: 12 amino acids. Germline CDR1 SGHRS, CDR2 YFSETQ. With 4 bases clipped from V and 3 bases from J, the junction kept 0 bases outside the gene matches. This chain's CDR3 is CASSDRDYGYTF. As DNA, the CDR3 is TGCGCCAGCAGCGACAGGGACTATGGCTACACCTTC.

The CDR3 DNA reads TGTGCCAGCAGTGCGGACAACCGAAACACTGAAGCTTTCTTT. Its translation: CASSADNRNTEAFF. V gene TRBV2 combines with J gene TRBJ1-1; D is possibly TRBD1 (5 bases). Germline lookup yields CDR1 SNHLY and CDR2 FYNNEI. V lost 4 bases, J lost 2 bases, and 11 bases lay in between. The CDR3 length is 14 residues.

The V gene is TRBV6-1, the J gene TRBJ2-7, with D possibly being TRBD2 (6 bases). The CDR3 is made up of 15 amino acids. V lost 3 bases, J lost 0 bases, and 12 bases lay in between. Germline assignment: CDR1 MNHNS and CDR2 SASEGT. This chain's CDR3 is CASSDRWGVSYEQYF. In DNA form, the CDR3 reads TGTGCCAGCAGTGATCGGTGGGGGGTCTCCTACGAGCAGTACTTC.

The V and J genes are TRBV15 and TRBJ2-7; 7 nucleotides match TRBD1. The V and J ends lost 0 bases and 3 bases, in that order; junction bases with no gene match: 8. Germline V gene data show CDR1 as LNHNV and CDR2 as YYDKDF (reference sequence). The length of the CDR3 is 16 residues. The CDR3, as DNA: TGTGCCACCAGCAGAGATGGGGCAGGGGGAATCTACGAGCAGTACTTC. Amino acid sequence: CATSRDGAGGIYEQYF.

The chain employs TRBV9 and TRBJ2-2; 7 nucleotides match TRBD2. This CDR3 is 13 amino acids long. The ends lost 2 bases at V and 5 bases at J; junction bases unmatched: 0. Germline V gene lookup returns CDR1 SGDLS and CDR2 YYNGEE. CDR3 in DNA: TGTGCCAGCAGCGTGGGAGGGACCGGGGAGCTGTTTTTT. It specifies CASSVGGTGELFF.